The present entry profiles one T cell receptor beta chain with its context. The sample originates from a study of early T cells in non-severe SARS-CoV-2 infection. The ends were cut back, 6 bases at V and 2 bases at J, with 11 bases in the middle. The CDR3 extends over 13 amino acids. TCRdb analysed the 5' RACE reads with MiXCR anew, one entry per CDR3 protein. Among approximately 100,000 distinct CDR3 sequences listed, 13% to 15% were seen once. The specimen sequenced was whole blood. This rearrangement joins TRBV12-3 or TRBV12-4 to TRBJ2-7; D gene unclear. The TCR originated in an adult who was a healthcare worker with PCR-confirmed SARS-CoV-2 infection or an uninfected control (not recorded which). The CDR3 nucleotides are TGTGCCAGCAGCTCGAGTGTCCCCTACGAGCAGTACTTC. Its translation: CASSSSVPYEQYF.